The source of this TCR beta chain is a study of blood T cell repertoires in COVID-19. Clones were read by immunoSEQ multiplex PCR, and TCRdb kept only the in-frame ones, dropping some. This table has roughly 69,000 clones, around 90% appearing once. The CDR3 sequence is 13 residues long. The V end was cut by 4 bases, the J end by 4 bases, with 11 bases between. Germline assignment: CDR1 GTSNPN and CDR2 SVGIG (reference sequence). This sequence was found in a man aged 50 to 60 with acute or convalescent COVID-19. This chain links TRBV30 with TRBJ1-3; D possibly corresponds to TRBD1 (6 bases). The sequencing sample was made of peripheral blood. CDR3 loop: CAWNGGFGNTIYF. CDR3 nucleotide sequence: TGTGCCTGGAATGGGGGCTTCGGAAACACCATATATTTT.